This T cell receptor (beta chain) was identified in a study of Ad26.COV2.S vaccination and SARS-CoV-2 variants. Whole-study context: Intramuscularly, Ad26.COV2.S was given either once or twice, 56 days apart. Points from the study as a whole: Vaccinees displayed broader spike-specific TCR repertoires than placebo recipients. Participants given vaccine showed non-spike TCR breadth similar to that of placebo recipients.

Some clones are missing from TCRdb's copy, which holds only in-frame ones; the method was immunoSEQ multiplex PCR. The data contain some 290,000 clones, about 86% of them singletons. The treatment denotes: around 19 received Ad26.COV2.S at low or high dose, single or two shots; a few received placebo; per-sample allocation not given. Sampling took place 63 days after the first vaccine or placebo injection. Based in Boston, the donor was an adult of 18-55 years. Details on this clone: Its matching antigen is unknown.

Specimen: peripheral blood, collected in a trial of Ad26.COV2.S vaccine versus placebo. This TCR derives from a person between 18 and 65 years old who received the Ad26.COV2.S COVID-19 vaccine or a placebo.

The CDR3 DNA follows: TGTGCCAGCAGCCAGGGGATTGAGCAGTACTTC. It specifies CASSQGIEQYF. This sequence joins TRBV3-1 (or the pseudogene TRBV3-2) and TRBJ2-7; D remains unclear. Germline CDR1 and CDR2: LGHDT and YNNKEL (reference sequence). Trimming pared 3 bases from V and 7 bases from J, leaving 7 bases between. The CDR3 has 11 amino acids.